This T cell receptor beta chain was found in a study of T cells in women clearing cervical HPV infection. Study summary: Cases were women with histologically confirmed HPV16-related CIN3 or worse, including a couple of invasive cancers. Controls gave blood once infection was undetectable; cases at lesion identification.

Notes on the study in general: CIN3+ cases had significantly higher TCR repertoire richness than controls, but evenness did not differ.

Trimming pared 4 bases from V and 6 bases from J, leaving 7 bases between. CDR1 is GTSNPN and CDR2 is SVGIG in the germline V gene (reference sequence). CDR3 length equals 11 residues. With regard to this clone: Its antigen is unidentified. The read ends 3 residues before the CDR3 terminus; that terminus is restored from the germline J gene.

Cervical HPV DNA detected by MY09/MY11 PCR, typed by dot-blot. Using immunoSEQ multiplex PCR, the repertoire was profiled, and TCRdb retains in-frame clones only, with some absent. The listing contains about 20,000 clones. This chain joins TRBV30 and TRBJ2-1; D remains ambiguous. The sample comprised blood buffy coat. The clonotype originates from a woman aged 18 to 75 with a cervical HPV16 infection that either progressed to CIN3+ or cleared (not recorded which). The CDR3 spells CAWNFRNEQFF. The covered CDR3 bases are TGTGCCTGGAATTTTCGCAATGAG. Using reference TRBV30 and TRBJ2-1 for the parts outside the CDR3, the full variable domain is SQTIHQWPATLVQPVGSPLSLECTVEGTSNPNLYWYRQAAGRGLQLLFYSVGIGQISSEVPQNLSASRPQDRQFILSSKKLLLSDSGFYLCAWNFRNEQFFGPGTRLTVL.